The clone carrying this TCR beta chain was seen many times. Its antigen is currently unknown. This sample was taken from a study of T cells in Graves' hyperthyroidism and ophthalmopathy. Overall study context: Pretreatment peripheral blood was obtained at initial diagnosis. Study-wide results and caveats: Through a model of 13 V-J features, ophthalmopathy was separated from stable hyperthyroidism. Also found in blood were most expanded thyroid clonotypes above 0.001. The model's output predicted ophthalmopathy at a median of about 6.5 months prior to onset.

The V and J ends lost 4 bases and 5 bases, in that order; junction bases with no gene match: 6. CDR3 size: 15 residues. TCR beta CDR3 sequences were amplified from RNA transcripts. First-round RT-PCR of the TCR CDR3 relied on the HTBI primer set. MiXCR was run by TCRdb on the multiplex PCR reads, yielding one entry per CDR3 protein. The sample includes more than 500,000 distinct CDR3 sequences, roughly a sixth of them seen just once. This clonotype was obtained from a woman in her 30s with Graves' ophthalmopathy. Specimen: blood. The V and J genes are TRBV12-3 or TRBV12-4 and TRBJ2-2; TRBD1 aligns across 8 bases. For the CDR3, the DNA is TGTGCCAGCAGTTGGGACAGGACAGCAACCGGGGAGCTGTTTTTT. The encoded protein is CASSWDRTATGELFF.